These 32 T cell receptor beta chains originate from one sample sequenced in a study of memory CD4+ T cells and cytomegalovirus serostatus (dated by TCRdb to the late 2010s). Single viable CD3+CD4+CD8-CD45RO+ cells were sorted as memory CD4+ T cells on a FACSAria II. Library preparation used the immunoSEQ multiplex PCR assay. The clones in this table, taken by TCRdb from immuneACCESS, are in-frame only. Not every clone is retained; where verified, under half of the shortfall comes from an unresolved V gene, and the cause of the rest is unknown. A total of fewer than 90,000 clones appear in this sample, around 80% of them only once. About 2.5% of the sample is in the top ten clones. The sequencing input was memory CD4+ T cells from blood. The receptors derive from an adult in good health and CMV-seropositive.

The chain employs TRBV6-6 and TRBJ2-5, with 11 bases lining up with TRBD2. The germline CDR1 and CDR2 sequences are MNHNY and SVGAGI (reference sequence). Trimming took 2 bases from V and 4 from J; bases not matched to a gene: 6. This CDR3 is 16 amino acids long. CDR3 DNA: TGTGCCAGCAGTTACGGGCTAGCGGGGGGTGGAGAGACCCAGTACTTC. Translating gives CASSYGLAGGGETQYF.

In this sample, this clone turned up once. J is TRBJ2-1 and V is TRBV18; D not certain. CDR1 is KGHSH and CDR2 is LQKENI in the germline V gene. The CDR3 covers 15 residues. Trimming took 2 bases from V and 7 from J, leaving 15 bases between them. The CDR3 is CASSPTQQAENEQFF. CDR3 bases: TGTGCCAGCTCACCAACACAGCAGGCAGAAAATGAGCAGTTCTTC.

Written as DNA, the CDR3 is TGTGCCAGCAGCCAGCAAACAGGGCCCTCTAGCACAGATACGCAGTATTTT. Amino acids: CASSQQTGPSSTDTQYF. The V call is TRBV7-9, the J call TRBJ2-3; D possibly corresponds to TRBD1 (6 bases). The CDR3 is 17 residues long. V lost 5 bases to trimming and J lost 0 bases, with 18 bases between them. CDR1 is SEHNR, CDR2 FQNEAQ, per germline (reference sequence).

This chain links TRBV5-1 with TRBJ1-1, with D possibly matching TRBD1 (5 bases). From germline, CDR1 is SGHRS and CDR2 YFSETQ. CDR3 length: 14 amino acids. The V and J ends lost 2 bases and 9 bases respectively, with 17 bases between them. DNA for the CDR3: TGCGCCAGCAGCTTCCTTGGGCTGGGGGATCAAGCTTTCTTT. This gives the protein CASSFLGLGDQAFF. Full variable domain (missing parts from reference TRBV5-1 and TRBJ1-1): KAGVTQTPRYLIKTRGQQVTLSCSPISGHRSVSWYQQTPGQGLQFLFEYFSETQRNKGNFPGRFSGRQFSNSRSEMNVSTLELGDSALYLCASSFLGLGDQAFFGQGTRLTVV.

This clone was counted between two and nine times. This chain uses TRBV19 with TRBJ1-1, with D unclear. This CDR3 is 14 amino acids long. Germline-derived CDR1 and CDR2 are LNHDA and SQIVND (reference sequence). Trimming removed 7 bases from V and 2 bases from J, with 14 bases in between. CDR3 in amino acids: CASTPGRKNTEAFF. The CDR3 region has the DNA TGTGCCAGTACCCCCGGGAGAAAAAACACTGAAGCTTTCTTT.

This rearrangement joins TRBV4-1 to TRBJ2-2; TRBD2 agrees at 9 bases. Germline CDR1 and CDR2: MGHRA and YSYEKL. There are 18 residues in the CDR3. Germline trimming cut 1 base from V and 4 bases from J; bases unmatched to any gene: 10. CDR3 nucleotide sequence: TGCGCCAGCAGCCAAGGAAGGGGGCGGCGGGGGGGCACCGGGGAGCTGTTTTTT. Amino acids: CASSQGRGRRGGTGELFF.

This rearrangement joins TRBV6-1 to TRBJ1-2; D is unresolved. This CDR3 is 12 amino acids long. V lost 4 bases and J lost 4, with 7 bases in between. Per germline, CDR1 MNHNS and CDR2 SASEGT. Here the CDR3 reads CASSVRAYGYTF. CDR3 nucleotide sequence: TGTGCCAGCAGTGTCCGTGCCTATGGCTACACCTTC.

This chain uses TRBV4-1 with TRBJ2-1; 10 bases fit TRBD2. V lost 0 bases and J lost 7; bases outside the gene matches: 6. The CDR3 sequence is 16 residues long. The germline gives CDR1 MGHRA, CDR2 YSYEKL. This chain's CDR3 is CASSQEWLAGVNEQFF. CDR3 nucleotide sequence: TGCGCCAGCAGCCAAGAGTGGCTAGCGGGAGTTAATGAGCAGTTCTTC.

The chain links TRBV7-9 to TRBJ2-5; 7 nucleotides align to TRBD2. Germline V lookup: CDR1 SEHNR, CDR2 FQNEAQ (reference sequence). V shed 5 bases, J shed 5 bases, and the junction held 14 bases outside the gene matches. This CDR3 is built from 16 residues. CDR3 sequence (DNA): TGTGCCAGCAGCCCCCGGCGGGAGCGAGTACGGGAGACCCAGTACTTC. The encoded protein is CASSPRRERVRETQYF.

The CDR3 sequence: CASSTARADTQYF. The CDR3 nucleotides are TGTGCCAGCAGTACCGCCCGGGCAGATACGCAGTATTTT. The chain has TRBV28 and TRBJ2-3; D is undetermined. The length of the CDR3 is 13 residues. V lost 5 bases and J 4 bases, leaving 10 bases between the germline ends. Germline V gene lookup returns CDR1 MDHEN and CDR2 SYDVKM.

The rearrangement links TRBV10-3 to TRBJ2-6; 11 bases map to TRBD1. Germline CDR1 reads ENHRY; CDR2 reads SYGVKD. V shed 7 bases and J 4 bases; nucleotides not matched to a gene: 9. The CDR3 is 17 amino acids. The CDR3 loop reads CAIKERTGGSGANVLTF. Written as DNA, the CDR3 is TGTGCCATCAAGGAGCGGACAGGGGGCTCCGGGGCCAACGTCCTGACTTTC.

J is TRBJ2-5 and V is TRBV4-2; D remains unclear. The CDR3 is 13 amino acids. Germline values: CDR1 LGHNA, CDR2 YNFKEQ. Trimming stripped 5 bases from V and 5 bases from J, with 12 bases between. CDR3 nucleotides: TGTGCCAGCAGCACCGGAGAGGTGGAGACCCAGTACTTC. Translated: CASSTGEVETQYF.

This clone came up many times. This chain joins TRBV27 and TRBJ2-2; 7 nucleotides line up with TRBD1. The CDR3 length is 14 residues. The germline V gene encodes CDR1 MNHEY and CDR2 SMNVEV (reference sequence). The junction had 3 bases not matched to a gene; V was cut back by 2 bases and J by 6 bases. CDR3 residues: CASSLDRVSGELFF. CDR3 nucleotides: TGTGCCAGCAGTTTAGACAGGGTTTCCGGGGAGCTGTTTTTT.

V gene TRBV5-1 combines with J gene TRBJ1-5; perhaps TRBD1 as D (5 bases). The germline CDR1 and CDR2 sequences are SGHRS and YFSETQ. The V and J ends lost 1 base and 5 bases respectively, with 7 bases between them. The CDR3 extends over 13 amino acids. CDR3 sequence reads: CASSLIGDQPQHF. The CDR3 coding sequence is TGCGCCAGCAGCTTGATAGGGGATCAGCCCCAGCATTTT.

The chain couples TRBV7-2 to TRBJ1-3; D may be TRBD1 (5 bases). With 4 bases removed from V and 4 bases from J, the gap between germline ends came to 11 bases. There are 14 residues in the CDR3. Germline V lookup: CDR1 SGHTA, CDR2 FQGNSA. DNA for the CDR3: TGTGCCAGCAGCTCCGCCGGGACGGGAAACACCATATATTTT. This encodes CASSSAGTGNTIYF.

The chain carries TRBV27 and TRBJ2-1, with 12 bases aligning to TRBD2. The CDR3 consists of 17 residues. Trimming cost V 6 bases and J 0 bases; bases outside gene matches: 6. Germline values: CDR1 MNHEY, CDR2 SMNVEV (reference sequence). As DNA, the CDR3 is TGTGCCAGCAGGGGACTAGCGGGTAGGAGCTCCTACAATGAGCAGTTCTTC. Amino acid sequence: CASRGLAGRSSYNEQFF.

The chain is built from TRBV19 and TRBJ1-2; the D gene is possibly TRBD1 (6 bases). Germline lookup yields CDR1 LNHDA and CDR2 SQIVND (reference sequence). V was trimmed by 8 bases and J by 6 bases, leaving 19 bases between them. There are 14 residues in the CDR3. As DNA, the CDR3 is TGTGCCAGTTCTAACCTAGTATCAGGGGATGGCTACACCTTC. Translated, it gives CASSNLVSGDGYTF.

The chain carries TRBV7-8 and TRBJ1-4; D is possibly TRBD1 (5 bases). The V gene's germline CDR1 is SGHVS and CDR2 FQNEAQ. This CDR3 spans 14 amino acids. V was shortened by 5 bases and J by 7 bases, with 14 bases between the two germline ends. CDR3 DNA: TGTGCCAGCAGCGATCGGGACGTGGGTGAAAAACTGTTTTTT. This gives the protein CASSDRDVGEKLFF.

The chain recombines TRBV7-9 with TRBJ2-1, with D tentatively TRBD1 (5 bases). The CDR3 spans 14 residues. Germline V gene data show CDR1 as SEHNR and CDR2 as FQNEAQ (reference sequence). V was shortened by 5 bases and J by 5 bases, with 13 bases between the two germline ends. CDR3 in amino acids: CASSPATVNNEQFF. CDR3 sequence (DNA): TGTGCCAGCAGCCCCGCGACAGTGAACAATGAGCAGTTCTTC. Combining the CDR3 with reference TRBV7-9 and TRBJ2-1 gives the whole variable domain DTGVSQNPRHKITKRGQNVTFRCDPISEHNRLYWYRQTLGQGPEFLTYFQNEAQLEKSRLLSDRFSAERPKGSFSTLEIQRTEQGDSAMYLCASSPATVNNEQFFGPGTRLTVL.

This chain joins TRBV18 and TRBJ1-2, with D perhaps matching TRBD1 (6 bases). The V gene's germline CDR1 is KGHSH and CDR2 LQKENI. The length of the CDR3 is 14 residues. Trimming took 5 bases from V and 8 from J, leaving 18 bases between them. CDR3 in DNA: TGTGCCAGCTCAGGGGGGCCAGCGCTTTCCGGCTACACCTTC. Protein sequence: CASSGGPALSGYTF.

The CDR3, as DNA: TGTGCCAGCGCCGGGACAGAGAACACCGGGGAGCTGTTTTTT. This gives the protein CASAGTENTGELFF. V is TRBV5-6 and J is TRBJ2-2; 7 nucleotides agree with TRBD1. Trimming at V came to 7 bases and at J to 1 base, leaving 4 bases not matched to a gene. Germline V CDR1 and CDR2: SGHDT, YYEEEE. There are 14 residues in the CDR3.

The CDR3: CASSRQGLNTGELFF. The CDR3, as DNA: TGTGCCAGCAGTCGACAGGGGCTGAACACCGGGGAGCTGTTTTTT. The gene calls are TRBV2 and TRBJ2-2, with TRBD1 matching 8 bases. The V gene end was trimmed by 5 bases and the J gene end by 1 base; junction bases not matched to a gene: 3. The CDR3 is made up of 15 amino acids. The germline gives CDR1 SNHLY, CDR2 FYNNEI.

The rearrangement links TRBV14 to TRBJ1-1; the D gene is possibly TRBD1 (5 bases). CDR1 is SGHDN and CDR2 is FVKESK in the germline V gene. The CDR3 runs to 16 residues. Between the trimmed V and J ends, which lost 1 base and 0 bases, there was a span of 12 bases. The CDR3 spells CASSQGRSGLNTEAFF. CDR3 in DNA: TGTGCCAGCAGCCAAGGGAGGTCGGGACTGAACACTGAAGCTTTCTTT.

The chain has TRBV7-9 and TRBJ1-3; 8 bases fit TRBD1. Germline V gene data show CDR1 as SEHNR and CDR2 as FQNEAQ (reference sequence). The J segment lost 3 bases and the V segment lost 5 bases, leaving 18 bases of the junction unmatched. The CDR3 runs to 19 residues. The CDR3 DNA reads TGTGCCAGCAGCCTACAGATCAGGGGGCTCAAGGTCATTGGAAACACCATATATTTT. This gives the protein CASSLQIRGLKVIGNTIYF.

CDR3 sequence: CASTPGYSNQPQHF. CDR3 coding DNA: TGTGCCAGTACTCCGGGTTATAGCAATCAGCCCCAGCATTTT. This chain joins TRBV19 and TRBJ1-5, with D uncertain. The CDR3 covers 14 residues. The ends were cut back, 7 bases at V and 0 bases at J, with 10 bases in the middle. Germline CDR1 and CDR2: LNHDA and SQIVND (reference sequence).

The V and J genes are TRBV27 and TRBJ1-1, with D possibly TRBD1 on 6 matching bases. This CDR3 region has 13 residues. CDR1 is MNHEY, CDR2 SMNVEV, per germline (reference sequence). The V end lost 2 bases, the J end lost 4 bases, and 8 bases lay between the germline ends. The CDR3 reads CASSLNRATEAFF. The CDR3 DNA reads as TGTGCCAGCAGTTTAAACAGGGCCACTGAAGCTTTCTTT.

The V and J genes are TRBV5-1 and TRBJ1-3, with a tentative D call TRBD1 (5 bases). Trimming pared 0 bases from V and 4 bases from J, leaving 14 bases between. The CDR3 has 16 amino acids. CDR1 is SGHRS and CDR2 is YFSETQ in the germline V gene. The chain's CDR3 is CASSLVPGRSGNTIYF. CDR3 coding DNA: TGCGCCAGCAGCTTGGTACCAGGGAGGTCCGGAAACACCATATATTTT.

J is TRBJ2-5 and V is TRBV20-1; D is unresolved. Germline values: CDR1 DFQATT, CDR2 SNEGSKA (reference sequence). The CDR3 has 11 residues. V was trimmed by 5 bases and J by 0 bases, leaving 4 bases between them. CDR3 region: CSAQYQETQYF. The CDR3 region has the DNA TGCAGTGCTCAGTACCAAGAGACCCAGTACTTC.

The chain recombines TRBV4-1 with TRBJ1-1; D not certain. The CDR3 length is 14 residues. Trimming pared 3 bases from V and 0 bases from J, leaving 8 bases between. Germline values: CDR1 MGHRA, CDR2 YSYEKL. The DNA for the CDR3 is TGCGCCAGCAGCCAGCCAATTATGAACACTGAAGCTTTCTTT. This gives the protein CASSQPIMNTEAFF.

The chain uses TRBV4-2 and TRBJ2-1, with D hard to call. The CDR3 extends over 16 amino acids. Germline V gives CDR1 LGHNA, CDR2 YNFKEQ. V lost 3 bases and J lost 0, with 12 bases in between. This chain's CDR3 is CASSQAVGNSYNEQFF. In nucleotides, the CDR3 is TGTGCCAGCAGCCAGGCGGTGGGGAACTCCTACAATGAGCAGTTCTTC.

The CDR3 protein is CASSLVPERPEAFF. For the CDR3, the DNA is TGTGCCAGCAGCTTAGTGCCCGAGAGGCCTGAAGCTTTCTTT. J is TRBJ1-1 and V is TRBV7-9; D is ambiguous. Germline V gene sequence: CDR1 SEHNR, CDR2 FQNEAQ (reference sequence). This CDR3 has 14 residues. V lost 1 base, J lost 6 bases, and 12 bases lay in between.

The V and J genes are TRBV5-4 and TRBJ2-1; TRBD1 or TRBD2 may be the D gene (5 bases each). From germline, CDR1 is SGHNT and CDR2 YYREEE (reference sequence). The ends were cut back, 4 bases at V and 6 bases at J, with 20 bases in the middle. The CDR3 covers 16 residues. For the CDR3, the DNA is TGTGCCAGCAGCCCCCCCGGGACCCTCAAGAGCAATGAGCAGTTCTTC. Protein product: CASSPPGTLKSNEQFF.